This T cell receptor beta chain was sequenced in a study of OX40 agonist ivuxolimab in advanced cancers. Looking at the study overall: Administration of intravenous ivuxolimab to patients occurred every 2 weeks at 0.01 to 10 mg/kg.

Study results and limitations: With doses of 0.1 to 3.0 mg/kg, CD4+ and CD8+ blood T cells had undergone clonal expansion by week 6.

Produced via immunoSEQ multiplex PCR; TCRdb's table is partial and in-frame only. The repertoire holds around 76,000 clones, 89% seen once, with roughly 10% in the top ten. A remark on this clone: No antigen is known for it.

Germline V gene data show CDR1 as WNHNN and CDR2 as SYGVQD (reference sequence). This CDR3 region has 13 residues. V lost 0 bases and J 9 bases, leaving 11 bases between the germline ends. Sequenced here: CD4+ or CD8+ T cells sorted from blood, sampled in a trial of the OX40 agonist ivuxolimab. This rearrangement joins TRBV10-1 to TRBJ1-1; D is undetermined. This TCR was recovered from an adult with an advanced solid tumor such as melanoma, head and neck, liver or kidney cancer. DNA of the CDR3: TGCGCCAGCAGTGAGTCGGTTAGGGAGAAAGCTTTCTTT. It encodes CASSESVREKAFF.